The rows below give T cell receptor beta chains drawn from one sample of a study of blood T cell repertoires in COVID-19. Clones were read by immunoSEQ multiplex PCR, and TCRdb kept only the in-frame ones, dropping some. The sample yields under 95,000 clones, about 89% seen once. Sequencing used peripheral blood. The source of these receptors is a human donor with acute or convalescent COVID-19. The donor label of this sample is uncertain. The CDR3 runs from the conserved cysteine through the conserved F or W. The D gene is left open where the match is weak. The size field is filled for only some rows; it gives once, few, many or a size class.

V gene	J gene	D gene	clone size	CDR3 DNA	CDR3 protein
TRBV9	TRBJ1-2	-	-	TGTGCCAGCAGCGGGGGACGGACAGCTAACTATGGCTACACCTTC	CASSGGRTANYGYTF
TRBV7-2	TRBJ1-3	-	-	TGTGCCAGCAGCACGGGAGGGGGGACGACGAACACCATATATTTT	CASSTGGGTTNTIYF
TRBV6-5	TRBJ1-5	TRBD1	once	TGTGCCAGCAGCCGGGACAGGGGTCAGCCCCAGCATTTT	CASSRDRGQPQHF
TRBV5-6	TRBJ1-2	-	once	TGTGCCAGCACCTTGGGAGGGGGCTATGGCTACACCTTC	CASTLGGGYGYTF
TRBV7-3	TRBJ2-3	-	-	TGTGCCAGCAGCCTTGAGCCCACAGATACGCAGTATTTT	CASSLEPTDTQYF
TRBV27	TRBJ1-6	-	-	TGTGCCAGCAGTTCCCAACCCCCCCACGGGGTCCCAACACCCCTCCACTTT	CASSSQPPHGVPTPLHF
TRBV6-5	TRBJ2-7	TRBD1	-	TGTGCCAGCAGTTACTCTAGGACAGGGGGCTACGAGCAGTACTTC	CASSYSRTGGYEQYF
TRBV4-1	TRBJ1-2	-	-	TGCGCCAGCAGCCATCAGGGTAAACTCTATGGCTACACCTTC	CASSHQGKLYGYTF
TRBV7-9	TRBJ1-2	-	few	TGTGCCAGCAGCCCCGAAACTTCCTATGGCTACACCTTC	CASSPETSYGYTF
TRBV5-4	TRBJ2-3	TRBD2	-	TGTGCCAGCAGCGGACCGGGACTAGCGGGGGGGACGCAGTATTTT	CASSGPGLAGGTQYF
TRBV15	TRBJ1-5	-	-	TGTGCCACCAGCAGAGCAGGTCAGCCCCAGCATTTT	CATSRAGQPQHF
TRBV7-3	TRBJ2-3	-	-	TGTGCCAGCAGCTTATTGACAGGTTCAGCAGATACGCAGTATTTT	CASSLLTGSADTQYF
TRBV4-1	TRBJ2-3	TRBD2	-	TGCGCCAGCAGCCTTAGCAGAGCGGGGGGGCCGACAGATACGCAGTATTTT	CASSLSRAGGPTDTQYF
TRBV7-2	TRBJ2-7	TRBD1	-	TGTGCCAGCAGCTTGGACAGGGCCCCCGGGGTGCAGTACTTC	CASSLDRAPGVQYF
TRBV3-1/TRBV3-2	TRBJ1-5	-	-	TGTGCCAGCAGCCAAGGGGGCCTAGGGGGCAATCAGCCCCAGCATTTT	CASSQGGLGGNQPQHF